This record looks at one T cell receptor beta chain sequence and its context. Antigen specificity is unknown. The data derive from a study of blood T cells in healthy people across ages. Study results and caveats: A greater number of naive CD4+ cells and higher diversity distinguished long-lived donors from aged donors.

CDR1 LGHNA and CDR2 YSLEER come from the germline V gene. V shed 1 base and J shed 4 bases, with 13 bases lying between them. CDR3 length: 15 residues. The authors ran a second PCR of about 6 to 11 cycles using a sample-barcoded 5' primer and a J-beta primer mix. Using its own MiXCR run on the 5' RACE reads, TCRdb lists one record per CDR3 protein. The profile shows about 810,000 distinct CDR3 sequences, roughly 35% of them singletons. The chain links TRBV4-3 to TRBJ1-1, with D maybe TRBD1 (5 bases). The sequenced sample consisted of blood. The origin of this receptor is a young man in good health. CDR3 nucleotides: TGCGCCAGCAGCCAAGGAGAACAGGACATCACTGAAGCTTTCTTT. Translated, it gives CASSQGEQDITEAFF.